In its sample, the clone carrying this TCR beta chain was seen many times. The data stem from a study of naive and memory T cell subsets. An oligonucleotide containing a UMI was ligated to the 3' end of TCR cDNA. Whole-blood samples were 2 to 2.5 ml of peripheral blood from healthy adult volunteers. Input was about 1 to 1,100 ng of DNase-treated total RNA without cell sorting. Amplification of ligated cDNA took four PCR rounds with SP2 and nested alpha and beta constant primers. TCRdb reanalysed the 5' RACE reads using MiXCR and keeps one entry per CDR3 protein. The sample records 57,000 or so distinct CDR3 sequences, around 7.3% being singletons. This CDR3 has 15 amino acids. V gave up 3 bases and J gave up 3 bases; unmatched junction bases: 7. Germline CDR1 and CDR2: KGHSH and LQKENI.

The clonotype was recovered from a male donor in good health. This chain connects TRBV18 to TRBJ1-1, with 7 bases matching TRBD1. The CDR3 reads CASSPGGTDHTEAFF. In DNA, the CDR3 is TGTGCCAGCTCACCGGGAGGGACAGACCACACTGAAGCTTTCTTT. The complete variable domain, with remaining parts taken from reference TRBV18 and TRBJ1-1, reads NAGVMQNPRHLVRRRGQEARLRCSPMKGHSHVYWYRQLPEEGLKFMVYLQKENIIDESGMPKERFSAEFPKEGPSILRIQQVVRGDSAAYFCASSPGGTDHTEAFFGQGTRLTVV.